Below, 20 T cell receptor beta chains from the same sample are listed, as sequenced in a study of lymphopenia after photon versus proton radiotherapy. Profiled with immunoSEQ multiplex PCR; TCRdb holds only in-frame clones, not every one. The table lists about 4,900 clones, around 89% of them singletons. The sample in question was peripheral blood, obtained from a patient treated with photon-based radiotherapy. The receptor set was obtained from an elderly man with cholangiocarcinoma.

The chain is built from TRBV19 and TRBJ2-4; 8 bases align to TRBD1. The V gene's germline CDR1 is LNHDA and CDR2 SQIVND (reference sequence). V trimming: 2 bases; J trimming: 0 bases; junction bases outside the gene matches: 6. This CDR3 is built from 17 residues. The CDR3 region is CASSILTGDRAKNIQYF. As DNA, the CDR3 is TGTGCCAGTAGTATACTGACAGGGGACAGAGCCAAAAACATTCAGTACTTC. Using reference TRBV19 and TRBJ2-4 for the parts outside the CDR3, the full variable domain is DGGITQSPKYLFRKEGQNVTLSCEQNLNHDAMYWYRQDPGQGLRLIYYSQIVNDFQKGDIAEGYSVSREKKESFPLTVTSAQKNPTAFYLCASSILTGDRAKNIQYFGAGTRLSVL.

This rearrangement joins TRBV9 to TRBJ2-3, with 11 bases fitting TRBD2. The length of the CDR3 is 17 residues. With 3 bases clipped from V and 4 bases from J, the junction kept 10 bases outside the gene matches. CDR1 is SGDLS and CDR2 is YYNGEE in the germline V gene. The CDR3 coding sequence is TGTGCCAGCAGCGCCCCCTTTAGCGGGGGGGCAGCAGATACGCAGTATTTT. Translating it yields CASSAPFSGGAADTQYF. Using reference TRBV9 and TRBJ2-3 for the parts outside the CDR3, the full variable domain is DSGVTQTPKHLITATGQRVTLRCSPRSGDLSVYWYQQSLDQGLQFLIQYYNGEERAKGNILERFSAQQFPDLHSELNLSSLELGDSALYFCASSAPFSGGAADTQYFGPGTRLTVL.

This chain's CDR3 is CATSEGGTDTQYF. The CDR3 DNA reads TGTGCCACCAGTGAGGGGGGAACAGATACGCAGTATTTT. The gene calls are TRBV19 and TRBJ2-3, with D perhaps being TRBD1 or TRBD2 (6 bases each). The germline gives CDR1 LNHDA, CDR2 SQIVND (reference sequence). V was clipped by 10 bases and J by 3 bases, with 14 bases between them. The CDR3 totals 13 residues.

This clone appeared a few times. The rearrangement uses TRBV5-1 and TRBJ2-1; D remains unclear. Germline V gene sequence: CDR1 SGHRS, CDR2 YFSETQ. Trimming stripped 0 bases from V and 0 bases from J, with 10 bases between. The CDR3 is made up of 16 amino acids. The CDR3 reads CASSLGLSYSYNEQFF. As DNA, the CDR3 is TGCGCCAGCAGCTTGGGCCTATCCTACTCCTACAATGAGCAGTTCTTC.

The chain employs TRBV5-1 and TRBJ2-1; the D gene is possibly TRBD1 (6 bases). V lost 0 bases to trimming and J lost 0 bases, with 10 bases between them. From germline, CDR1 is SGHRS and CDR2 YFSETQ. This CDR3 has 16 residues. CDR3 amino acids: CASSLGPQGSYNEQFF. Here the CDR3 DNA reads TGCGCCAGCAGCTTGGGGCCACAGGGCTCCTACAATGAGCAGTTCTTC.

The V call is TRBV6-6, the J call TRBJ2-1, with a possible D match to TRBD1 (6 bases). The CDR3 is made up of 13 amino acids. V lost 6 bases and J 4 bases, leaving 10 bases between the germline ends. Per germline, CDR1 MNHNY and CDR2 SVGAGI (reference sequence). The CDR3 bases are TGTGCCAGCAGCACAGGGCCTTACAATGAGCAGTTCTTC. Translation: CASSTGPYNEQFF.

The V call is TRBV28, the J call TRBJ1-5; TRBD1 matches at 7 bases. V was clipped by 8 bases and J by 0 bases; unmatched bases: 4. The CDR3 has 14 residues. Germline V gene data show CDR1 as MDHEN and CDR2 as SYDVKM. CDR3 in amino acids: CASGTVLSNQPQHF. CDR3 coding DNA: TGTGCCAGCGGGACAGTTCTTAGCAATCAGCCCCAGCATTTT. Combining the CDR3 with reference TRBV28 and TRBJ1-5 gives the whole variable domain DVKVTQSSRYLVKRTGEKVFLECVQDMDHENMFWYRQDPGLGLRLIYFSYDVKMKEKGDIPEGYSVSREKKERFSLILESASTNQTSMYLCASGTVLSNQPQHFGDGTRLSIL.

The CDR3 region has the DNA TGTGCCAGCAGCCCCAGACTAGCCTACAATGAGCAGTTCTTC. Amino acid sequence: CASSPRLAYNEQFF. V gene TRBV7-9 combines with J gene TRBJ2-1, with a tentative D call TRBD2 (6 bases). The V gene's germline CDR1 is SEHNR and CDR2 FQNEAQ (reference sequence). The V gene lost 5 bases and the J gene lost 2 bases, with 10 bases spanning the gap. This CDR3 has 14 amino acids. Based on the CDR3 plus reference TRBV7-9 and TRBJ2-1, the full variable domain is DTGVSQNPRHKITKRGQNVTFRCDPISEHNRLYWYRQTLGQGPEFLTYFQNEAQLEKSRLLSDRFSAERPKGSFSTLEIQRTEQGDSAMYLCASSPRLAYNEQFFGPGTRLTVL.

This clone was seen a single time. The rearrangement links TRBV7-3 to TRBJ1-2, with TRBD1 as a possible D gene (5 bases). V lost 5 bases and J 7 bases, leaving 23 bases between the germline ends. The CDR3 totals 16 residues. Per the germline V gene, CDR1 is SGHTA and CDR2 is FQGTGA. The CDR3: CASSNSLPGHFAGYTF. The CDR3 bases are TGTGCCAGCAGCAACAGCCTACCAGGACATTTCGCTGGCTACACCTTC.

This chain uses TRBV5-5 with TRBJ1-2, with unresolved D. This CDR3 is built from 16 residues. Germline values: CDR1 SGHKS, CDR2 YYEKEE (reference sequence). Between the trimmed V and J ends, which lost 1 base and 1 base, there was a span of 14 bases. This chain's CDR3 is CASSLNPGKYNYGYTF. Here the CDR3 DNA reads TGTGCCAGCAGCTTGAATCCGGGAAAGTATAACTATGGCTACACCTTC. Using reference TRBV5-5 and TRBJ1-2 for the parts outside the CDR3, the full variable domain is DAGVTQSPTHLIKTRGQQVTLRCSPISGHKSVSWYQQVLGQGPQFIFQYYEKEERGRGNFPDRFSARQFPNYSSELNVNALLLGDSALYLCASSLNPGKYNYGYTFGSGTRLTVV.

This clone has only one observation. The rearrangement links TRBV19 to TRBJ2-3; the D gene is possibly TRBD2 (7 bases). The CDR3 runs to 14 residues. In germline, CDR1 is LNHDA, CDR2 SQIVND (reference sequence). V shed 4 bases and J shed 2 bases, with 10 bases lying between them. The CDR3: CASSNGGPTDTQYF. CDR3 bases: TGTGCCAGTAGTAACGGGGGGCCCACAGATACGCAGTATTTT. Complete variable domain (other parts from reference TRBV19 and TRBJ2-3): DGGITQSPKYLFRKEGQNVTLSCEQNLNHDAMYWYRQDPGQGLRLIYYSQIVNDFQKGDIAEGYSVSREKKESFPLTVTSAQKNPTAFYLCASSNGGPTDTQYFGPGTRLTVL.

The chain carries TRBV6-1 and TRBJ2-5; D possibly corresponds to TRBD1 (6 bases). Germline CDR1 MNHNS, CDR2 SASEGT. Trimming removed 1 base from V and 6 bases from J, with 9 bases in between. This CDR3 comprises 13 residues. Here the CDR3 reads CASSEVRGQTQYF. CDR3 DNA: TGTGCCAGCAGTGAAGTCAGGGGCCAGACCCAGTACTTC.

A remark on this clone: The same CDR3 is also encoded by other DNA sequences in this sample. CDR3 residues: CASGRGSYDNYGYTF. In nucleotides, the CDR3 is TGCGCCAGCGGAAGGGGGAGCTATGATAACTATGGCTACACCTTC. This chain links TRBV5-1 with TRBJ1-2; D possibly corresponds to TRBD1 (6 bases). Trimming pared 7 bases from V and 1 base from J, leaving 17 bases between. The germline V gene has CDR1 SGHRS and CDR2 YFSETQ. The CDR3 length is 15 residues.

The CDR3 is CASSTPWRGLYYGYTF. CDR3 bases: TGTGCCAGTAGTACCCCCTGGAGGGGGCTTTACTATGGCTACACCTTC. V gene TRBV19 combines with J gene TRBJ1-2; 7 bases match TRBD1. The V gene end was trimmed by 4 bases and the J gene end by 3 bases; junction bases not matched to a gene: 11. The germline gives CDR1 LNHDA, CDR2 SQIVND (reference sequence). The CDR3 has 16 amino acids.

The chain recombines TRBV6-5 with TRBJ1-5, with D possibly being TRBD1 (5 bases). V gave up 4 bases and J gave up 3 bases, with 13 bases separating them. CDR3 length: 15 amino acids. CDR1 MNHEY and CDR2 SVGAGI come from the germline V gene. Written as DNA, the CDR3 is TGTGCCAGCAGTTTCTCCAGACAGTTCAATCAGCCCCAGCATTTT. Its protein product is CASSFSRQFNQPQHF.

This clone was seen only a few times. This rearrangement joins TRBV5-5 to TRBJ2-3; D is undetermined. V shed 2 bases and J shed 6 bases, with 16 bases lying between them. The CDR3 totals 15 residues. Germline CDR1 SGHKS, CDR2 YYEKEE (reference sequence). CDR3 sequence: CASSFEFQPSDTQYF. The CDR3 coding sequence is TGTGCCAGCAGCTTTGAGTTTCAGCCATCGGATACGCAGTATTTT.

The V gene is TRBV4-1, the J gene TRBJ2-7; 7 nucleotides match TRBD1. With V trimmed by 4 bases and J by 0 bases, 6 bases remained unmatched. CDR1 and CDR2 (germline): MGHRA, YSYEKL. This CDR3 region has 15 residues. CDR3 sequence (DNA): TGCGCCAGCAGCCCCCGAACAGGGGTCTCCTACGAGCAGTACTTC. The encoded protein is CASSPRTGVSYEQYF.

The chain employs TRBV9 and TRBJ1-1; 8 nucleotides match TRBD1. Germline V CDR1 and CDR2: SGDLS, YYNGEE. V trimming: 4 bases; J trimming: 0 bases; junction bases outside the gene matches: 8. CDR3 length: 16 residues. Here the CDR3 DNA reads TGTGCCAGCAGCTTCCTTACAGGGGGAATGAACACTGAAGCTTTCTTT. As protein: CASSFLTGGMNTEAFF.

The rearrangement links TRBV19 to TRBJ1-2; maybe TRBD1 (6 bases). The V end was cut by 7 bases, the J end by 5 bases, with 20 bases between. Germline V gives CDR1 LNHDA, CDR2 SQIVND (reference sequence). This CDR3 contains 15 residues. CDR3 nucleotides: TGTGCCAGTACCGTTAACGCAGGGGACCCATATGGCTACACCTTC. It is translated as CASTVNAGDPYGYTF.

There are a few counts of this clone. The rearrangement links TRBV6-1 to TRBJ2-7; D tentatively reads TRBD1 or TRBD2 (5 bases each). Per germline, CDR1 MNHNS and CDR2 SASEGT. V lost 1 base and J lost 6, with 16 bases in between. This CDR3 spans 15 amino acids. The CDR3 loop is CASSEDPGTAREQYF. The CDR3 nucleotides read TGTGCCAGCAGTGAAGACCCCGGGACGGCCCGCGAGCAGTACTTC.